The subject of this entry is one T cell receptor (beta chain). Its antigen is unidentified. This record belongs to a study of cytomegalovirus exposure and HLA in healthy donors. Findings and caveats of the study: For most TCR beta V segments, an earlier analysis put the productive rate at about 90% or about 30% of the time. The study listed approximately 170 cytomegalovirus-associated TCR beta chains.

J gave up 3 bases and V 7 bases, and 4 bases lay outside the gene matches. The CDR3 has 12 residues. The V gene's germline CDR1 is GTSNPN and CDR2 SVGIG (reference sequence). PCR employed 60 Vbeta and 13 Jbeta primers. Repertoires were generated with immunoSEQ multiplex PCR, while TCRdb's copy carries only in-frame clones and drops some. This table has over 50,000 clones, about 80% appearing once. All the people who gave samples were healthy bone marrow donors. Likely unrecorded immune exposures existed in these nominally healthy donors. This receptor was taken from a man in his forties or fifties in good health and CMV-seropositive. V and J are TRBV30 and TRBJ2-3; 7 nucleotides line up with TRBD2. Sequences were obtained from PBMCs. CDR3 sequence: CASRGDTDTQYF. The CDR3 region has the DNA TGTGCCTCCCGGGGGGATACAGATACGCAGTATTTT.